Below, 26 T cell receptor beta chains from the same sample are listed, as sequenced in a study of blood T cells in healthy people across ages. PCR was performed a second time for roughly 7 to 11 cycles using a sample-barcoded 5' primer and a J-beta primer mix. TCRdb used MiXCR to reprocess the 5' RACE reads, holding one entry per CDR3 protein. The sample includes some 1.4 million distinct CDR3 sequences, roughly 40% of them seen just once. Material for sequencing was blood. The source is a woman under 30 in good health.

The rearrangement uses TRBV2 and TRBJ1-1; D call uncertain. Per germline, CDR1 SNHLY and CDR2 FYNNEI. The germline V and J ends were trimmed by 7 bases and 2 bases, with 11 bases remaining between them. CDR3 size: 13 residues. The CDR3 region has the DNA TGTGCCAGCACCCAGTCCCTTAACACTGAAGCTTTCTTT. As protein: CASTQSLNTEAFF.

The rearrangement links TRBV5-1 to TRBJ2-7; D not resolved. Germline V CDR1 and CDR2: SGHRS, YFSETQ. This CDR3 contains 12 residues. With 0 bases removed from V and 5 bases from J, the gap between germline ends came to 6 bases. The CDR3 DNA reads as TGCGCCAGCAGCTTGGTGCAGCACGAGCAGTACTTC. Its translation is CASSLVQHEQYF.

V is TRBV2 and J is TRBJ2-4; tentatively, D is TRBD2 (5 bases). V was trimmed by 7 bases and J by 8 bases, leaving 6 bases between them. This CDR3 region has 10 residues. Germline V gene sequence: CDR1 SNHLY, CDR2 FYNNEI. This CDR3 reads CASMRDIQYF. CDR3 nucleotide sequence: TGTGCCAGCATGAGGGACATTCAGTACTTC.

This CDR3 reads CASSLGTSGRNTDTQYF. CDR3 bases: TGTGCCAGCAGCTTGGGGACTAGCGGGAGGAACACAGATACGCAGTATTTT. The V call is TRBV5-4, the J call TRBJ2-3; 14 bases are a match to TRBD2. The V and J ends lost 0 bases and 2 bases, in that order; junction bases with no gene match: 2. The CDR3 has 17 residues. Germline-derived CDR1 and CDR2 are SGHNT and YYREEE (reference sequence).

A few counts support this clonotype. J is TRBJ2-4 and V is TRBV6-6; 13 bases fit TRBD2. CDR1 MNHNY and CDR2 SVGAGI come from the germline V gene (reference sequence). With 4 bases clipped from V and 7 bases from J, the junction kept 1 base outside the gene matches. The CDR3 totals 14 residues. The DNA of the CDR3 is TGTGCCAGCAGTTTACTAGCGGGAGGGAACATTCAGTACTTC. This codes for CASSLLAGGNIQYF.

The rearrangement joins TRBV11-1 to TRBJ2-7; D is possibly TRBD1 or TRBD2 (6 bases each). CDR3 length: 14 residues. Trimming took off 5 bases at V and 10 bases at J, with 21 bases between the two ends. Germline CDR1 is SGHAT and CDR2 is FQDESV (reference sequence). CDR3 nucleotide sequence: TGTGCCAGCAGCCATCGGGACTTGGGCAGGGGACAGTACTTC. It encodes CASSHRDLGRGQYF.

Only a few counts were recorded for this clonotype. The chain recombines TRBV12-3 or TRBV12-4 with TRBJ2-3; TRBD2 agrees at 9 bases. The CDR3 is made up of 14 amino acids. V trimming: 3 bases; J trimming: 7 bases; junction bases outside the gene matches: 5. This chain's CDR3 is CASSLGSGGYTQYF. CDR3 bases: TGTGCCAGCAGTTTGGGTAGCGGGGGCTATACGCAGTATTTT.

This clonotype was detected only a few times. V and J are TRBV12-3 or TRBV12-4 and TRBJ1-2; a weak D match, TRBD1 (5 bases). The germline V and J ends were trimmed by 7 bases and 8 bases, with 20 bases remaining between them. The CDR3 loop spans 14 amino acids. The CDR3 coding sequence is TGTGCCAGCACTCCGGACGGGACTCTATCGGGCTACACCTTC. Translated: CASTPDGTLSGYTF.

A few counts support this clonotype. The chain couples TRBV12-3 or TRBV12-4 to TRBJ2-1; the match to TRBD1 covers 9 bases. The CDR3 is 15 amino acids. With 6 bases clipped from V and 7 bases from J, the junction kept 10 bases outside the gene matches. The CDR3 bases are TGTGCCAGCAGAGTCTCGGGACAGGGAATAAATGAGCAGTTCTTC. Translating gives CASRVSGQGINEQFF.

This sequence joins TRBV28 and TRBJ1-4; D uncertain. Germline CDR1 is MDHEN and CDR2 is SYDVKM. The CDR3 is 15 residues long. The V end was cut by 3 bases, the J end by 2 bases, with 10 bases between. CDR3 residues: CASSLQLSTNEKLFF. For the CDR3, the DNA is TGTGCCAGCAGTTTGCAGCTCTCCACTAATGAAAAACTGTTTTTT.

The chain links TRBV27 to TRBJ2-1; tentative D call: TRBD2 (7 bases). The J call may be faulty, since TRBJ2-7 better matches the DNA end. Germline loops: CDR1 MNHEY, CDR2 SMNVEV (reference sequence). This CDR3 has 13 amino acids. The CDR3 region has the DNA TGTGCCAGCGGTAGGGGGGGCTACAATGAGCAGTACTTC. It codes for CASGRGGYNEQYF.

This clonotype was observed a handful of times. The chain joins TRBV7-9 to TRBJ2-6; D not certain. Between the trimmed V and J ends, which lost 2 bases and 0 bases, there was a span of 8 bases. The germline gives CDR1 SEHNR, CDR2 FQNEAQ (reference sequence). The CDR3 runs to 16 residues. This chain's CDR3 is CASSLLRPSGANVLTF. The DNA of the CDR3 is TGTGCCAGCAGCTTACTACGTCCCTCTGGGGCCAACGTCCTGACTTTC. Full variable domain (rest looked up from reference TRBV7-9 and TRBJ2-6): DTGVSQNPRHKITKRGQNVTFRCDPISEHNRLYWYRQTLGQGPEFLTYFQNEAQLEKSRLLSDRFSAERPKGSFSTLEIQRTEQGDSAMYLCASSLLRPSGANVLTFGAGSRLTVL.

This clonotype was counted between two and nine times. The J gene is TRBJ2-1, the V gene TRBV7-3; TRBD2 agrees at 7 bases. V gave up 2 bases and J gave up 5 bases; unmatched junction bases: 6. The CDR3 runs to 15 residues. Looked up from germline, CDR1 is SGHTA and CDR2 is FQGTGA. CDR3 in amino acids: CASSLWASGDNEQFF. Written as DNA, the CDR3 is TGTGCCAGCAGCTTATGGGCTAGCGGTGACAATGAGCAGTTCTTC.

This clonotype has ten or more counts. The CDR3 loop reads CASSVSSYEQYF. CDR3 sequence (DNA): TGTGCCAGCAGTGTCAGCTCCTACGAGCAGTACTTC. The J gene is TRBJ2-7, the V gene TRBV6-1; no clear D. The V gene's germline CDR1 is MNHNS and CDR2 SASEGT. This CDR3 is built from 12 residues. V dropped 4 bases and J dropped 0 bases, with 4 bases sitting between them.

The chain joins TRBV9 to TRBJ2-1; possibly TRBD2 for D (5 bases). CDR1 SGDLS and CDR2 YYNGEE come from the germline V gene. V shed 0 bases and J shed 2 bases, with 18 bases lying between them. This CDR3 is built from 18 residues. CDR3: CASSVERTASSAYNEQFF. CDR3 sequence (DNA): TGTGCCAGCAGCGTAGAGCGGACGGCTTCCTCCGCCTACAATGAGCAGTTCTTC. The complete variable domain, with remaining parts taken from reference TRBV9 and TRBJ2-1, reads DSGVTQTPKHLITATGQRVTLRCSPRSGDLSVYWYQQSLDQGLQFLIQYYNGEERAKGNILERFSAQQFPDLHSELNLSSLELGDSALYFCASSVERTASSAYNEQFFGPGTRLTVL.

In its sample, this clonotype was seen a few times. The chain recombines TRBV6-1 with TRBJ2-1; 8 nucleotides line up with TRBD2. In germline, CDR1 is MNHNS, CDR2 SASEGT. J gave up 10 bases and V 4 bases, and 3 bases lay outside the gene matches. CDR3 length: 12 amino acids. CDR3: CASSGAGAEQFF. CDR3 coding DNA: TGTGCCAGCAGTGGAGCGGGGGCGGAGCAGTTCTTC.

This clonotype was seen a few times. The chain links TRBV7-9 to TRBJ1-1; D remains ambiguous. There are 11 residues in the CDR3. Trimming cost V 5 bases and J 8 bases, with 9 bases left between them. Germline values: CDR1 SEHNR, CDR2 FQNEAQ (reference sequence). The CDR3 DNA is TGTGCCAGCAGCCCCGGGGAAGAAGCTTTCTTT. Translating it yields CASSPGEEAFF.

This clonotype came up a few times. The CDR3 loop is CASSLEGPRQYF. The CDR3 region has the DNA TGCGCCAGCAGCTTGGAAGGCCCCCGGCAGTACTTC. The chain combines TRBV5-1 with TRBJ2-7; D is unresolved. Trimming left V 0 bases short and J 9 bases short, with 10 bases between. This CDR3 has 12 amino acids. Per the germline V gene, CDR1 is SGHRS and CDR2 is YFSETQ.

The CDR3 bases are TGTGCCAGCACCTCACTCCGGGGCAGACAGGACATTCAGTACTTC. Translating it yields CASTSLRGRQDIQYF. V gene TRBV28 combines with J gene TRBJ2-4; D is perhaps TRBD1 (6 bases). Germline CDR1 and CDR2: MDHEN and SYDVKM. The CDR3 has 15 amino acids. Trimming took 7 bases from V and 8 from J, leaving 21 bases between them. Full variable domain (missing parts from reference TRBV28 and TRBJ2-4): DVKVTQSSRYLVKRTGEKVFLECVQDMDHENMFWYRQDPGLGLRLIYFSYDVKMKEKGDIPEGYSVSREKKERFSLILESASTNQTSMYLCASTSLRGRQDIQYFGAGTRLSVL.

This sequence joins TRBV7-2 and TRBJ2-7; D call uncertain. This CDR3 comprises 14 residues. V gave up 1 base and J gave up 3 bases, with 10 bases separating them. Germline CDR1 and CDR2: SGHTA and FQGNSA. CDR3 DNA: TGTGCCAGCAGCTTAGGAATCGCGGACTACGAGCAGTACTTC. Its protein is CASSLGIADYEQYF.

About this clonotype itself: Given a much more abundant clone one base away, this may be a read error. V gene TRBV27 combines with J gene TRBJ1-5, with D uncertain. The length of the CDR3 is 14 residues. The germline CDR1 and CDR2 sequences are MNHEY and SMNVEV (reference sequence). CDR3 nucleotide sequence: TGTGCCAGCAGTTTAGGGTGGAGCAGTCAGCCCCAGCATTTT. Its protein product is CASSLGWSSQPQHF.

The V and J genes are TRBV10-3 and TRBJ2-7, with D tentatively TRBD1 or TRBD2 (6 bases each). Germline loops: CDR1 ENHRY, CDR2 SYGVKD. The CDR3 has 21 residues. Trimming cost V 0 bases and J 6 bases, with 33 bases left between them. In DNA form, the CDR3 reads TGTGCCATCAGTGAGTCGAGGGGGGCTGCCCCCTTAGTTGGTTGGTTCCGCGAGCAGTACTTC. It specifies CAISESRGAAPLVGWFREQYF.

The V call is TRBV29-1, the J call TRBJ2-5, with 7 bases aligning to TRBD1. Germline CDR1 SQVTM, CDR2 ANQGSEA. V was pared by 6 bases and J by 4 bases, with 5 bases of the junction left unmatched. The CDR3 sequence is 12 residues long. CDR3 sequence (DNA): TGCAGCGTGACAGGGTGGGGAGAGACCCAGTACTTC. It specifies CSVTGWGETQYF.

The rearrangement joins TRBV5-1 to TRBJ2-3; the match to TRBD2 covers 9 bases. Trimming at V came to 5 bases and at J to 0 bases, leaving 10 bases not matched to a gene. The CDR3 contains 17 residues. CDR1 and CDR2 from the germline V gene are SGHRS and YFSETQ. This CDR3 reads CASRTGGLAGSTDTQYF. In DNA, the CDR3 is TGCGCCAGCAGGACAGGCGGTCTAGCGGGGAGCACAGATACGCAGTATTTT.

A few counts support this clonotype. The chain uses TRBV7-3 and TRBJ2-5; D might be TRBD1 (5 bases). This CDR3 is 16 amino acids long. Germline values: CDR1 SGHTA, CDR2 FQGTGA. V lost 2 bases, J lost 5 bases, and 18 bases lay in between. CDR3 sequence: CASSLETANTRETQYF. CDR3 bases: TGTGCCAGCAGCTTAGAGACAGCTAACACCAGGGAGACCCAGTACTTC. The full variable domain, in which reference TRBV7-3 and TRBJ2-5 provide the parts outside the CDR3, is GAGVSQTPSNKVTEKGKYVELRCDPISGHTALYWYRQSLGQGPEFLIYFQGTGAADDSGLPNDRFFAVRPEGSVSTLKIQRTERGDSAVYLCASSLETANTRETQYFGPGTRLLVL.

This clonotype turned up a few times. Here the CDR3 DNA reads TGTGCCAGCAGTGCCTCCGGGACAGATGGCTACACCTTC. This sequence encodes CASSASGTDGYTF. The V and J genes are TRBV12-3 or TRBV12-4 and TRBJ1-2, with 7 bases fitting TRBD1. There are 13 residues in the CDR3. V lost 5 bases and J lost 6; bases outside the gene matches: 6.